Following are 3 T cell receptor beta chains from one sample sequenced in a study of molecular identifiers for immune sequencing clone quantification. MiXCR, applied by TCRdb to the PCR reads, yields one record per CDR3 protein. The sample shows 90,000 or so distinct CDR3 sequences, 25% of them seen only once. The material sequenced was naive CD8+ T cells from blood, with Jurkat cell RNA spiked in. Noted subset: FACS-sorted CD8+CD4-CCR7+CD45RA+ naive T cells. Source of these receptors: a human donor in good health. Some libraries in this study had Jurkat cell RNA spiked in.

This clonotype was seen a handful of times. This chain uses TRBV2 with TRBJ2-7, with unresolved D. The germline gives CDR1 SNHLY, CDR2 FYNNEI. The CDR3 spans 14 residues. V was clipped by 3 bases and J by 0 bases, with 9 bases between them. DNA of the CDR3: TGTGCCAGCAGTGAGTGGGTTAGCTCCTACGAGCAGTACTTC. Protein sequence: CASSEWVSSYEQYF.

The chain carries TRBV4-1 and TRBJ1-2, with D unresolved. Germline CDR1 MGHRA, CDR2 YSYEKL. The CDR3 sequence is 13 residues long. The germline V and J ends were trimmed by 0 bases and 5 bases, with 7 bases remaining between them. The chain's CDR3 is CASSQESSYGYTF. The CDR3 DNA reads as TGCGCCAGCAGCCAAGAGAGCAGTTATGGCTACACCTTC.

This clonotype was detected only a few times. Being one base from a much bigger clone, this may be a read error. This chain joins TRBV29-1 and TRBJ2-3; D uncertain. Germline values: CDR1 SQVTM, CDR2 ANQGSEA. CDR3 length: 15 amino acids. The V gene lost 6 bases and the J gene lost 4 bases, with 20 bases spanning the gap. The DNA for the CDR3 is TGCAGCGTCCCCCCTCGGTCCCACGGCCCAGATACGCAGTATTTT. Translated, it gives CSVPPRSHGPDTQYF.